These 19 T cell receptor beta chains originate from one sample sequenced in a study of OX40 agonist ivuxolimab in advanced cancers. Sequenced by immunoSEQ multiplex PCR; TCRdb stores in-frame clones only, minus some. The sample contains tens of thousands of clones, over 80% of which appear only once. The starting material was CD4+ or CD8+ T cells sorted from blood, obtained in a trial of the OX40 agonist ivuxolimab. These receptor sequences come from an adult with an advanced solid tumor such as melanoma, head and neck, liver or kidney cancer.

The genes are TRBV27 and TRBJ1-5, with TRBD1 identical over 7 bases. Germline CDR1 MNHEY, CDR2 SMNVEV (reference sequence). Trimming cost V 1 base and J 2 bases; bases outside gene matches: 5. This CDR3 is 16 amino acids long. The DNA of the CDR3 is TGTGCCAGCAGTTTATACGGGGACAGACGCAATCAGCCCCAGCATTTT. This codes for CASSLYGDRRNQPQHF.

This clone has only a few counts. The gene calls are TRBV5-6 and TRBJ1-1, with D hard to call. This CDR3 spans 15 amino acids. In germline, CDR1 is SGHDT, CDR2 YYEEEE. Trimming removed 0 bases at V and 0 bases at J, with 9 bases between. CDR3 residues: CASSLDVRLNTEAFF. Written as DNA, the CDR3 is TGTGCCAGCAGCTTGGACGTACGATTGAACACTGAAGCTTTCTTT.

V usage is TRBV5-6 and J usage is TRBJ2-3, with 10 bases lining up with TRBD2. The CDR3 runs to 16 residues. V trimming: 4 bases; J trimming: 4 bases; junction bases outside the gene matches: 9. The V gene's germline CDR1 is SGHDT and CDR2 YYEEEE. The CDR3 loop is CASSPESGRDPDTQYF. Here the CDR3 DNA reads TGTGCCAGCAGCCCCGAGAGCGGGAGGGACCCAGATACGCAGTATTTT.

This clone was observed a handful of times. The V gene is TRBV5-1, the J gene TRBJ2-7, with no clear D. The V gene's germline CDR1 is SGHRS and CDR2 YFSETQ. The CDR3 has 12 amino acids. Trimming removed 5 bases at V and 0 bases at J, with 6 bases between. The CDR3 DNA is TGCGCCAGCAGTCATAGCTCCTACGAGCAGTACTTC. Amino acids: CASSHSSYEQYF.

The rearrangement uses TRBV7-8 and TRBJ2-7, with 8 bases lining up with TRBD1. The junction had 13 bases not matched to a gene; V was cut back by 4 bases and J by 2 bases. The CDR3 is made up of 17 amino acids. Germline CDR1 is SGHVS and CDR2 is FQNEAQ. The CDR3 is CASSSGWAGQETYEQYF. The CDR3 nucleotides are TGTGCCAGCAGCTCAGGGTGGGCGGGACAGGAAACCTACGAGCAGTACTTC.

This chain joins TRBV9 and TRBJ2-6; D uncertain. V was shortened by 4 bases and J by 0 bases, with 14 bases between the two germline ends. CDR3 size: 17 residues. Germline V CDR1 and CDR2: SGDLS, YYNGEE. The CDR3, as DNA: TGTGCCAGCAGCCACTCGAGAACAAGCTCTGGGGCCAACGTCCTGACTTTC. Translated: CASSHSRTSSGANVLTF.

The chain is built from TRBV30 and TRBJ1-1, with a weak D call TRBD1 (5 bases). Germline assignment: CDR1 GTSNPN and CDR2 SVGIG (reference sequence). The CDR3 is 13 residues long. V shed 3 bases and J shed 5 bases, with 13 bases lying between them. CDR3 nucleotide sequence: TGTGCCTGGAGGCTGGGGCCGGGTACTGAAGCTTTCTTT. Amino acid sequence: CAWRLGPGTEAFF.

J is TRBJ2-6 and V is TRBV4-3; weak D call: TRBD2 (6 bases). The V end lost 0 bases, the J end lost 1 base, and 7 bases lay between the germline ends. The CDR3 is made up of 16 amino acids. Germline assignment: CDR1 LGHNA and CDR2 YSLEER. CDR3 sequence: CASSQDRGSGANVLTF. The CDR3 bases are TGCGCCAGCAGCCAAGATCGGGGGTCTGGGGCCAACGTCCTGACTTTC.

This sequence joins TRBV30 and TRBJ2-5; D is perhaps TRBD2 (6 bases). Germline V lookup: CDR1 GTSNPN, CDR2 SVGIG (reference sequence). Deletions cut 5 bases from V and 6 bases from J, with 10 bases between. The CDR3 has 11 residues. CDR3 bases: TGTGCCTGGGGGGGGATGAAGACCCAGTACTTC. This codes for CAWGGMKTQYF.

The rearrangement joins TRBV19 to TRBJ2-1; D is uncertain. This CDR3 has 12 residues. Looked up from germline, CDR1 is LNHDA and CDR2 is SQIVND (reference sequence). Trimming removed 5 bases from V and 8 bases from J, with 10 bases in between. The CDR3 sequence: CASSFSADEQFF. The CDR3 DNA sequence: TGTGCCAGTAGTTTCAGCGCTGATGAGCAGTTCTTC.

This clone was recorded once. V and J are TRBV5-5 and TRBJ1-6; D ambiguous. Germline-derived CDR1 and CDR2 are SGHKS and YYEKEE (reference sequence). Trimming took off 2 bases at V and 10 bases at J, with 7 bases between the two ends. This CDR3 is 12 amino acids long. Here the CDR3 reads CASSLTESPLHF. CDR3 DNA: TGTGCCAGCAGCTTAACAGAGTCACCCCTCCACTTT.

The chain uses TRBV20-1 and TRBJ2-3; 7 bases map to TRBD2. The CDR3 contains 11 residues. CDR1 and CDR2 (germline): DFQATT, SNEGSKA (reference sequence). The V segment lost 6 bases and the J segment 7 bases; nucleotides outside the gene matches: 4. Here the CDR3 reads CSAPSGHTQYF. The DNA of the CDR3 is TGCAGTGCCCCTAGCGGTCATACGCAGTATTTT.

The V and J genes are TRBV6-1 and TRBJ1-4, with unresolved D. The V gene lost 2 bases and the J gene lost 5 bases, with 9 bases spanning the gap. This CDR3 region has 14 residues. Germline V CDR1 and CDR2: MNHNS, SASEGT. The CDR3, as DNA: TGTGCCAGCAGTGAAAAGGTCCTGAATGAAAAACTGTTTTTT. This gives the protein CASSEKVLNEKLFF.

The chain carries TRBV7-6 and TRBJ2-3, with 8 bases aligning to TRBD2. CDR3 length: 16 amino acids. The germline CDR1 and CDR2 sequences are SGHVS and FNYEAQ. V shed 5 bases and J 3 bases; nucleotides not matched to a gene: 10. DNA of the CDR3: TGTGCCAGCAGCCCGTCCGGGGGGGTTTATACAGATACGCAGTATTTT. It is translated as CASSPSGGVYTDTQYF. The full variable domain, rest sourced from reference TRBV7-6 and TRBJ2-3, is GAGVSQSPRYKVTKRGQDVALRCDPISGHVSLYWYRQALGQGPEFLTYFNYEAQQDKSGLPNDRFSAERPEGSISTLTIQRTEQRDSAMYRCASSPSGGVYTDTQYFGPGTRLTVL.

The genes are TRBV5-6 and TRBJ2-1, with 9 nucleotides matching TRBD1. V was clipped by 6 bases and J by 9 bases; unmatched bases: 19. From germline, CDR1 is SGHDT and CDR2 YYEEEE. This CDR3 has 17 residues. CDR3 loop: CASTVGVPGTGYVEQFF. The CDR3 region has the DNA TGTGCCAGCACCGTTGGGGTCCCAGGGACAGGGTATGTTGAGCAGTTCTTC.

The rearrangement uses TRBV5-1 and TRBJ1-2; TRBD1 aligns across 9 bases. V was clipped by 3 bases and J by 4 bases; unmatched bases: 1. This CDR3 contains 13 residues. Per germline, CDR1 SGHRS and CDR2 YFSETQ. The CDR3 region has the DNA TGCGCCAGCAGCTGGGGACAGGGCTATGGCTACACCTTC. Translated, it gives CASSWGQGYGYTF.

CDR3 sequence (DNA): TGTGCCAGCAGTAGCGGGAGCACAGATACGCAGTATTTT. It is translated as CASSSGSTDTQYF. The genes are TRBV6-4 and TRBJ2-3, with D tentatively TRBD2 (6 bases). From germline, CDR1 is MRHNA and CDR2 SNTAGT. Trimming left V 5 bases short and J 0 bases short, with 6 bases between. The CDR3 loop spans 13 amino acids.

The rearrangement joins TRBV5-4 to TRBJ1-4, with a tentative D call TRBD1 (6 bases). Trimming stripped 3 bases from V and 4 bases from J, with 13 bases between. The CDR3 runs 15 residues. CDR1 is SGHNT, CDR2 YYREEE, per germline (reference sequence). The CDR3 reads CASSSTGSGNEKLFF. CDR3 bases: TGTGCCAGCAGCTCAACAGGGTCCGGTAATGAAAAACTGTTTTTT.

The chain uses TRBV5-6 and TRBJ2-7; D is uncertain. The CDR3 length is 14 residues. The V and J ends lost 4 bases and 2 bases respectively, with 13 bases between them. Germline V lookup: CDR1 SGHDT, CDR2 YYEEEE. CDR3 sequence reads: CASSGHPGPYEQYF. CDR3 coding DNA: TGTGCCAGCAGCGGTCACCCCGGGCCCTACGAGCAGTACTTC. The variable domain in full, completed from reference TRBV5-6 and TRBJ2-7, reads DAGVTQSPTHLIKTRGQQVTLRCSPKSGHDTVSWYQQALGQGPQFIFQYYEEEERQRGNFPDRFSGHQFPNYSSELNVNALLLGDSALYLCASSGHPGPYEQYFGPGTRLTVT.